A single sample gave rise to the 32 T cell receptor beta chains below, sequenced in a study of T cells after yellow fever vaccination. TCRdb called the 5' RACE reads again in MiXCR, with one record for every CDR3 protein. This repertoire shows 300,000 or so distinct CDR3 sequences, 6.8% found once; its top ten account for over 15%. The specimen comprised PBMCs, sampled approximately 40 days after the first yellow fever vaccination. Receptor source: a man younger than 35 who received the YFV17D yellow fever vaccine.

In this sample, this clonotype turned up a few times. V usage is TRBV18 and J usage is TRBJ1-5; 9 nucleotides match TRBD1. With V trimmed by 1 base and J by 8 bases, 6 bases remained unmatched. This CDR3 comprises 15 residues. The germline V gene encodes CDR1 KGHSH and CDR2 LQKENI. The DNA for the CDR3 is TGTGCCAGCTCACCACGACAGGGGGGACCTGAGCCCCAGCATTTT. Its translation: CASSPRQGGPEPQHF.

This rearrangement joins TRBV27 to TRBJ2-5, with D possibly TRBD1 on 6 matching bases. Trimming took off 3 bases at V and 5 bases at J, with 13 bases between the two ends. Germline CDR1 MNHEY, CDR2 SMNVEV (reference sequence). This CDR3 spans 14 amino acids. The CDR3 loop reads CASSFAGAGETQYF. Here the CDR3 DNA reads TGTGCCAGCAGTTTTGCAGGGGCAGGCGAGACCCAGTACTTC.

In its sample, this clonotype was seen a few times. CDR3 sequence reads: CASSRSVRGEAFF. The CDR3 DNA sequence: TGTGCCAGCAGCCGAAGTGTGAGAGGTGAAGCTTTCTTT. The chain employs TRBV14 and TRBJ1-1; D is unresolved. V lost 4 bases and J 7 bases, leaving 13 bases between the germline ends. Per germline, CDR1 SGHDN and CDR2 FVKESK. This CDR3 comprises 13 residues. The full variable domain, with the rest looked up from reference TRBV14 and TRBJ1-1, is EAGVTQFPSHSVIEKGQTVTLRCDPISGHDNLYWYRRVMGKEIKFLLHFVKESKQDESGMPNNRFLAERTGGTYSTLKVQPAELEDSGVYFCASSRSVRGEAFFGQGTRLTVV.

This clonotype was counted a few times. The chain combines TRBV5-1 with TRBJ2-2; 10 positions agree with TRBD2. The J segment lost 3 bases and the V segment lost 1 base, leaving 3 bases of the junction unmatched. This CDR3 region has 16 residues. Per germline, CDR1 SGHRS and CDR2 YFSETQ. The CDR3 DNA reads TGCGCCAGCAGCTTGTCTAGCGGGGGACACACCGGGGAGCTGTTTTTT. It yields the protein CASSLSSGGHTGELFF.

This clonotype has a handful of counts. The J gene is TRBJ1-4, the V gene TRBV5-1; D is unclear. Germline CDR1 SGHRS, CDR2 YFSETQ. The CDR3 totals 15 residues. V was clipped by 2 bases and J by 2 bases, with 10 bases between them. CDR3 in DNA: TGCGCCAGCAGCTTTGGTGGCCGGACTAATGAAAAACTGTTTTTT. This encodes CASSFGGRTNEKLFF. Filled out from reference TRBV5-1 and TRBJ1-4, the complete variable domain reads KAGVTQTPRYLIKTRGQQVTLSCSPISGHRSVSWYQQTPGQGLQFLFEYFSETQRNKGNFPGRFSGRQFSNSRSEMNVSTLELGDSALYLCASSFGGRTNEKLFFGSGTQLSVL.

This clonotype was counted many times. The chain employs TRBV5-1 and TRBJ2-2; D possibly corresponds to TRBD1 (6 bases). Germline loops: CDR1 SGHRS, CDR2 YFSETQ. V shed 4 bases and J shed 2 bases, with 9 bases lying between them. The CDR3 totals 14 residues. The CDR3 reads CASSQGHNTGELFF. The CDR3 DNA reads TGCGCCAGCAGCCAGGGACATAACACCGGGGAGCTGTTTTTT. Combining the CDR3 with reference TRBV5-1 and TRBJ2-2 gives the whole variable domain KAGVTQTPRYLIKTRGQQVTLSCSPISGHRSVSWYQQTPGQGLQFLFEYFSETQRNKGNFPGRFSGRQFSNSRSEMNVSTLELGDSALYLCASSQGHNTGELFFGEGSRLTVL.

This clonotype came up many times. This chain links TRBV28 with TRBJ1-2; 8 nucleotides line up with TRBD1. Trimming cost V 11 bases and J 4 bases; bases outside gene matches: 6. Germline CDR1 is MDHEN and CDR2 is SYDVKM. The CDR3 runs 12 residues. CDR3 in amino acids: CAETGDGYGYTF. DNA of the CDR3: TGTGCCGAGACAGGGGACGGCTATGGCTACACCTTC.

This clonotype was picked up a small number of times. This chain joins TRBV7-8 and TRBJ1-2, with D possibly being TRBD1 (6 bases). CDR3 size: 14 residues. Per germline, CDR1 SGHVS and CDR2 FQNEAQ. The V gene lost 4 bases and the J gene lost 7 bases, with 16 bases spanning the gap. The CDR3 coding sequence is TGTGCCAGCAGCTCCGAACAGGGCCCTTTTGGCTACACCTTC. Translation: CASSSEQGPFGYTF.

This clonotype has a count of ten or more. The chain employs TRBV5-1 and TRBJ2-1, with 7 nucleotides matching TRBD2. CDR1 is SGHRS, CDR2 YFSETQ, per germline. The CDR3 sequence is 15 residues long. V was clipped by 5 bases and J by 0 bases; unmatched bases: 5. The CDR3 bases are TGCGCCAGCAGTACCGGGGGGAGCTCCTACAATGAGCAGTTCTTC. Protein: CASSTGGSSYNEQFF.

The CDR3 sequence is CASNAGAGELFF. The CDR3, as DNA: TGCGCCAGCAACGCGGGGGCCGGGGAGCTGTTTTTT. V is TRBV10-1 and J is TRBJ2-2; TRBD2 aligns across 7 bases. This CDR3 contains 12 residues. Looked up from germline, CDR1 is WNHNN and CDR2 is SYGVQD (reference sequence). V gave up 7 bases and J gave up 6 bases; unmatched junction bases: 2.

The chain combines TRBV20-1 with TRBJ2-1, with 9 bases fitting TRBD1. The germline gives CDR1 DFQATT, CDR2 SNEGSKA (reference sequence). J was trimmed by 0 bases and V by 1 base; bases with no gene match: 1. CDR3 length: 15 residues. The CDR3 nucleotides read TGCAGTGCTAGAGGGGACAGGGTCTCCTACAATGAGCAGTTCTTC. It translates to CSARGDRVSYNEQFF.

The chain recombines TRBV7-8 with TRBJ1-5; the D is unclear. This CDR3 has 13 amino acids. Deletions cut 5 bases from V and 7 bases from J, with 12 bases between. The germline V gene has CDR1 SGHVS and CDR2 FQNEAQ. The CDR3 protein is CASSPPPPQPQHF. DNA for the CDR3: TGTGCCAGCAGCCCCCCTCCCCCCCAGCCCCAGCATTTT.

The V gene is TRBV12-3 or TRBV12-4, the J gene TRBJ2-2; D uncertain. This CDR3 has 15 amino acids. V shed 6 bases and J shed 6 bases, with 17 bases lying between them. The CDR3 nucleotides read TGTGCCAGCAGCCTTGCCTGGCCTCTGGCCGGGGAGCTGTTTTTT. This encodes CASSLAWPLAGELFF.

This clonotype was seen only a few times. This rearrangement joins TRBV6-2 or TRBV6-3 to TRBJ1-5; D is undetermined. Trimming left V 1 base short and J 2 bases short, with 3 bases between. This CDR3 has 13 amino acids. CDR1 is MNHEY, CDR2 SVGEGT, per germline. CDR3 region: CASSYLRNQPQHF. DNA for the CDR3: TGTGCCAGCAGTTACTTGCGCAATCAGCCCCAGCATTTT.

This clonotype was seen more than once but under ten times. For the CDR3, the DNA is TGTGCCAGCTCACCAAACGGACTAACAGGGGGCTCCTACGAGCAGTACTTC. This gives the protein CASSPNGLTGGSYEQYF. The chain couples TRBV18 to TRBJ2-7; TRBD1 matches at 8 bases. Germline assignment: CDR1 KGHSH and CDR2 LQKENI. The J segment lost 0 bases and the V segment lost 2 bases, leaving 9 bases of the junction unmatched. CDR3 length: 17 amino acids.

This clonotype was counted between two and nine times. CDR3: CSAREFAGALGNEQFF. The CDR3 DNA sequence: TGCAGTGCTAGAGAGTTTGCGGGGGCCCTAGGGAATGAGCAGTTCTTC. V and J are TRBV20-1 and TRBJ2-1, with D possibly matching TRBD2 (7 bases). CDR1 and CDR2 from the germline V gene are DFQATT and SNEGSKA (reference sequence). The CDR3 spans 16 residues. V dropped 0 bases and J dropped 7 bases, with 19 bases sitting between them.

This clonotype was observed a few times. CDR3 loop: CASSQEWASGTDTQYF. CDR3 nucleotides: TGCGCCAGCAGCCAAGAGTGGGCTAGCGGCACAGATACGCAGTATTTT. This chain uses TRBV4-1 with TRBJ2-3; D might be TRBD2 (6 bases). This CDR3 is built from 16 residues. V gave up 0 bases and J gave up 1 base, with 11 bases separating them. Per the germline V gene, CDR1 is MGHRA and CDR2 is YSYEKL.

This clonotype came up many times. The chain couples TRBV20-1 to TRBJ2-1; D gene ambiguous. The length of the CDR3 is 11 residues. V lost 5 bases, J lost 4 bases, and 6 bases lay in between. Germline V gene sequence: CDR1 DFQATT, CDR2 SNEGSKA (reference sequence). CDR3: CSADPYNEQFF. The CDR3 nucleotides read TGCAGTGCTGATCCGTACAATGAGCAGTTCTTC.

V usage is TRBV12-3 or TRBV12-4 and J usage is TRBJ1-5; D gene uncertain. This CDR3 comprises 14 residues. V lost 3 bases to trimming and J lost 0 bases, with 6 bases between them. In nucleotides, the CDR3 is TGTGCCAGCAGTTTCCGATTTAGCAATCAGCCCCAGCATTTT. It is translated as CASSFRFSNQPQHF.

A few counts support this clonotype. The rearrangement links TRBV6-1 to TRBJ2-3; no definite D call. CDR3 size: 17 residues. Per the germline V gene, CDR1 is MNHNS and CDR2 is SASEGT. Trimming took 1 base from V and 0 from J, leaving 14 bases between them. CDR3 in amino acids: CASSEGGWNPSTDTQYF. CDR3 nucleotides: TGTGCCAGCAGTGAAGGCGGCTGGAACCCTAGCACAGATACGCAGTATTTT.

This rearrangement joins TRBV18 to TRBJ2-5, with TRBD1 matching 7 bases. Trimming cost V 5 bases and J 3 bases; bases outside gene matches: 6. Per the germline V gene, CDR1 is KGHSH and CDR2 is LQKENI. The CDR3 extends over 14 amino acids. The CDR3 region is CASSSRGNKETQYF. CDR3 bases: TGTGCCAGCTCATCCAGGGGGAACAAAGAGACCCAGTACTTC. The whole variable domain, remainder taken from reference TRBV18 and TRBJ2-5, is NAGVMQNPRHLVRRRGQEARLRCSPMKGHSHVYWYRQLPEEGLKFMVYLQKENIIDESGMPKERFSAEFPKEGPSILRIQQVVRGDSAAYFCASSSRGNKETQYFGPGTRLLVL.

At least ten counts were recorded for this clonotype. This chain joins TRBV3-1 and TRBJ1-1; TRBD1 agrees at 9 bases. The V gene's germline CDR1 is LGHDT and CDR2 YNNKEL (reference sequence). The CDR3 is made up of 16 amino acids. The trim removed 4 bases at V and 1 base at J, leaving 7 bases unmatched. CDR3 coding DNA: TGTGCCAGCAGCCCCAGACCGGGACAGGGGAACACTGAAGCTTTCTTT. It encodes CASSPRPGQGNTEAFF.

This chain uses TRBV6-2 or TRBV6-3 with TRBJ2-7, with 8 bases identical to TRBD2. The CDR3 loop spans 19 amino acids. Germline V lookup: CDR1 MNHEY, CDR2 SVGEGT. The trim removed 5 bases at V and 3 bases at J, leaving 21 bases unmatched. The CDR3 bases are TGTGCCAGCAGTCCTCAGCGGGGGCCTAGTTCCGAAAAAGACTACGAGCAGTACTTC. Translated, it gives CASSPQRGPSSEKDYEQYF.

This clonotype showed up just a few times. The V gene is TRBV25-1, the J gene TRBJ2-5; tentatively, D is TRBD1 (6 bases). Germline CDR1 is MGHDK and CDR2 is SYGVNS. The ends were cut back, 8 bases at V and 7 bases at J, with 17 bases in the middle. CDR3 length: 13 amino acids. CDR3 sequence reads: CASRDTGFGTQYF. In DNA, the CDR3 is TGTGCCAGCCGGGACACTGGGTTTGGGACCCAGTACTTC.

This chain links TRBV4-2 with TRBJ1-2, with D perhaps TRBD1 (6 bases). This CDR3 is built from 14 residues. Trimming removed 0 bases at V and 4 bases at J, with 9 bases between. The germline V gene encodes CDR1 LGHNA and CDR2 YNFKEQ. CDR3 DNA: TGTGCCAGCAGCCAAGATGGACAGCGCTATGGCTACACCTTC. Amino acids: CASSQDGQRYGYTF.

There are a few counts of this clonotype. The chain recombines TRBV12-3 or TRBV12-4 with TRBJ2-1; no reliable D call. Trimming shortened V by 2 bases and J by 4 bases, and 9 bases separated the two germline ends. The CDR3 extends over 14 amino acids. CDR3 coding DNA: TGTGCCAGCAGTTTACTGAATCCGTACAATGAGCAGTTCTTC. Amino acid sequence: CASSLLNPYNEQFF.

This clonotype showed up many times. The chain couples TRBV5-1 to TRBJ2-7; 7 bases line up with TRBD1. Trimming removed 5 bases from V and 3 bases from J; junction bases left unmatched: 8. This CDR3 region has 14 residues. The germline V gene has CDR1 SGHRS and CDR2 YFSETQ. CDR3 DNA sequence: TGCGCCAGCAGTAAACAGGGGAATGGCTACGAGCAGTACTTC. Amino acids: CASSKQGNGYEQYF.

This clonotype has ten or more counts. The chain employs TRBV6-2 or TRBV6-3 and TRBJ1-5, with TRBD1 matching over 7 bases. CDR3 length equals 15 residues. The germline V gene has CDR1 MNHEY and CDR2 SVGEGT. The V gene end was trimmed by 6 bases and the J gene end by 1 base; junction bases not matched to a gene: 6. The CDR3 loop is CASSLGGPSNQPQHF. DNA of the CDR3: TGTGCCAGCAGCCTAGGGGGCCCGAGCAATCAGCCCCAGCATTTT.

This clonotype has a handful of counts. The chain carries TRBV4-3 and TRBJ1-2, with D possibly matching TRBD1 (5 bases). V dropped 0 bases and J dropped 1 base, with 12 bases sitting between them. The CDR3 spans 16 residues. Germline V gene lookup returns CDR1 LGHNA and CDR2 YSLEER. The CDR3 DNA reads TGCGCCAGCAGCCAAGAAAGGGGCCCTTATAACTATGGCTACACCTTC. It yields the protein CASSQERGPYNYGYTF.

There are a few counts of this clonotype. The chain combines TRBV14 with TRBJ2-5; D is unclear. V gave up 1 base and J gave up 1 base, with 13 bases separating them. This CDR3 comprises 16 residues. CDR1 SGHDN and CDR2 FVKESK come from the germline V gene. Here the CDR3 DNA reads TGTGCCAGCAGCCAAGCTTCTTATCGGTTCCAAGAGACCCAGTACTTC. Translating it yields CASSQASYRFQETQYF.

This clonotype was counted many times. DNA for the CDR3: TGTGCCAGCAGTTCGACCCCGACAGGACCCCAAGAGACCCAGTACTTC. It codes for CASSSTPTGPQETQYF. V and J are TRBV27 and TRBJ2-5; D is possibly TRBD1 (6 bases). Trimming took 4 bases from V and 1 from J, leaving 16 bases between them. The V gene's germline CDR1 is MNHEY and CDR2 SMNVEV (reference sequence). CDR3 size: 16 residues.

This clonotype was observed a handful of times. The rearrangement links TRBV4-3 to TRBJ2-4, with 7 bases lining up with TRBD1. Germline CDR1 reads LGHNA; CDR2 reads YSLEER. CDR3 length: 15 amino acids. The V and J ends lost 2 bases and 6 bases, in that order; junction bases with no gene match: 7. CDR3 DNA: TGCGCCAGCAGCCAACACGGGACAGATCTAAACATTCAGTACTTC. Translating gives CASSQHGTDLNIQYF.